This passage covers 20 T cell receptor beta chains from one sample sequenced in a study of T cells after yellow fever vaccination (dated by TCRdb to between 2018 and 2021). Library method: 5' RACE. The sequencing machine was an Illumina HiSeq 2500. TCRdb trimmed the raw reads at Q25, called clones with MiXCR and kept productive beta chains. Rows are unified per CDR3 protein, each entry keeping the most common DNA and genes. The sample profile shows about 580,000 distinct CDR3 sequences; around 16% of them were found once. The ten largest clonotypes hold around a sixth of the sample. In the paper's terms, the treatment or condition label means: live attenuated yellow fever vaccine strain. Source: PBMCs, taken more than 4 days after the first yellow fever vaccination. Source of these receptors: a young man who received the YFV17D yellow fever vaccine.

V gene TRBV3-1 combines with J gene TRBJ2-1; 11 positions agree with TRBD2. Per the germline V gene, CDR1 is LGHDT and CDR2 is YNNKEL (reference sequence). This CDR3 is built from 19 residues. J gave up 4 bases and V 2 bases, and 13 bases lay outside the gene matches. The DNA of the CDR3 is TGTGCCAGCAGCCAACGACCCCTTACCTCTAGCGGGGGGTACAATGAGCAGTTCTTC. Its translation is CASSQRPLTSSGGYNEQFF.

V gene TRBV7-2 combines with J gene TRBJ1-5; possible D gene TRBD1, 6 bases. CDR1 and CDR2 from the germline V gene are SGHTA and FQGNSA. V was trimmed by 5 bases and J by 2 bases, leaving 10 bases between them. This CDR3 comprises 14 residues. CDR3 region: CASSMRTGNQPQHF. The CDR3 DNA is TGTGCCAGCAGCATGAGGACAGGCAATCAGCCCCAGCATTTT. Using reference TRBV7-2 and TRBJ1-5 for the parts outside the CDR3, the full variable domain is GAGVSQSPSNKVTEKGKDVELRCDPISGHTALYWYRQSLGQGLEFLIYFQGNSAPDKSGLPSDRFSAERTGGSVSTLTIQRTQQEDSAVYLCASSMRTGNQPQHFGDGTRLSIL.

This clonotype was seen repeatedly, ten times or more. V usage is TRBV7-2 and J usage is TRBJ2-5; the D is unclear. The germline gives CDR1 SGHTA, CDR2 FQGNSA. V lost 1 base, J lost 2 bases, and 5 bases lay in between. CDR3 length: 13 amino acids. CDR3 coding DNA: TGTGCCAGCAGCTTAGGGCTACAAGAGACCCAGTACTTC. Its translation is CASSLGLQETQYF.

This clonotype turned up a few times. The chain has TRBV7-2 and TRBJ1-3; TRBD1 might be the D (5 bases). Germline assignment: CDR1 SGHTA and CDR2 FQGNSA. The V gene lost 5 bases and the J gene lost 0 bases, with 8 bases spanning the gap. The CDR3 contains 14 residues. The DNA of the CDR3 is TGTGCCAGCAGCCGACAGAACTCTGGAAACACCATATATTTT. This codes for CASSRQNSGNTIYF.

This clonotype was recorded a few times. V is TRBV20-1 and J is TRBJ2-7, with D tentatively TRBD1 (6 bases). The CDR3 totals 15 residues. The V end was cut by 6 bases, the J end by 0 bases, with 18 bases between. The germline V gene has CDR1 DFQATT and CDR2 SNEGSKA (reference sequence). CDR3 protein: CSATFLGAASYEQYF. DNA for the CDR3: TGCAGTGCCACGTTCTTGGGGGCCGCCTCCTACGAGCAGTACTTC.

This clonotype was detected a few times. The chain is built from TRBV7-3 and TRBJ2-2, with 14 bases lining up with TRBD2. Germline V CDR1 and CDR2: SGHTA, FQGTGA. The CDR3 contains 17 residues. The V segment lost 5 bases and the J segment 4 bases; nucleotides outside the gene matches: 6. The DNA of the CDR3 is TGTGCCAGCAGCGCCGGGACTAGCGGGGGAATCACCGGGGAGCTGTTTTTT. Translated, it gives CASSAGTSGGITGELFF.

This sequence joins TRBV20-1 and TRBJ2-5; D is unclear. Germline V gene lookup returns CDR1 DFQATT and CDR2 SNEGSKA (reference sequence). The CDR3 has 10 amino acids. Trimming removed 6 bases at V and 6 bases at J, with 8 bases between. CDR3 sequence (DNA): TGCAGTGCCCAACACCAGACCCAGTACTTC. Translated: CSAQHQTQYF.

This clonotype has just a few counts. The chain links TRBV6-1 to TRBJ2-6; unclear D gene. CDR1 and CDR2 from the germline V gene are MNHNS and SASEGT. V was trimmed by 8 bases and J by 1 base, leaving 6 bases between them. CDR3 length equals 13 residues. The CDR3 region has the DNA TGTGCCAGCTACGGATCTGGGGCCAACGTCCTGACTTTC. It codes for CASYGSGANVLTF.

This clonotype was found a few times. This chain links TRBV30 with TRBJ2-1, with no clear D. The CDR3 has 14 residues. The V end was cut by 3 bases, the J end by 4 bases, with 13 bases between. Germline V gene sequence: CDR1 GTSNPN, CDR2 SVGIG (reference sequence). CDR3 coding DNA: TGTGCCTGGAGGCCTCCCGGCAGGTACAATGAGCAGTTCTTC. It encodes CAWRPPGRYNEQFF.

This clonotype occurred many times. CDR3 loop: CASSLAVSSYEQYF. CDR3 nucleotide sequence: TGCGCCAGCAGCTTGGCCGTCTCGTCCTACGAGCAGTACTTC. The chain links TRBV5-1 to TRBJ2-7; D remains unclear. The CDR3 extends over 14 amino acids. The ends were cut back, 0 bases at V and 1 base at J, with 8 bases in the middle. CDR1 and CDR2 from the germline V gene are SGHRS and YFSETQ.

Written as DNA, the CDR3 is TGTGCCAGCAGTTTTTGGGACAGGGGGGTCGAGCAGTACTTC. It encodes CASSFWDRGVEQYF. The chain has TRBV12-3 or TRBV12-4 and TRBJ2-7; TRBD1 agrees at 11 bases. The CDR3 covers 14 residues. After removal of 3 bases from V and 6 bases from J, the junction contained 4 bases not matched to a gene.

This clonotype was counted a few times. V is TRBV3-1 and J is TRBJ2-2; D gene ambiguous. Germline assignment: CDR1 LGHDT and CDR2 YNNKEL (reference sequence). Trimming cost V 0 bases and J 2 bases, with 4 bases left between them. This CDR3 comprises 14 residues. CDR3 DNA: TGTGCCAGCAGCCAAGATGATAACACCGGGGAGCTGTTTTTT. This codes for CASSQDDNTGELFF.

The chain couples TRBV7-2 to TRBJ1-5; 7 bases agree with TRBD1. In germline, CDR1 is SGHTA, CDR2 FQGNSA. The CDR3 is 16 residues long. Trimming at V came to 5 bases and at J to 3 bases, leaving 10 bases not matched to a gene. The CDR3 reads CASSQWAGGNNQPQHF. CDR3 sequence (DNA): TGTGCCAGCAGCCAATGGGCAGGGGGGAACAATCAGCCCCAGCATTTT.

As concerns this clonotype: Germline is not matched at one junction end, which may reflect a read error. The chain joins TRBV11-2 to TRBJ2-6; D call uncertain. The germline V gene has CDR1 SGHAT and CDR2 FQNNGV. This CDR3 region has 15 residues. The CDR3 reads CASSLAHSRANVLTF. CDR3 DNA sequence: TGTGCCAGCAGCTTAGCTCACTCTCGGGCCAACGTCCTGACTTTC.

J is TRBJ2-3 and V is TRBV7-8; TRBD1 or TRBD2 may be the D gene (6 bases each). The germline V and J ends were trimmed by 5 bases and 0 bases, with 21 bases remaining between them. This CDR3 is 18 amino acids long. The germline CDR1 and CDR2 sequences are SGHVS and FQNEAQ. The CDR3 here is CASSPRSGALPSTDTQYF. The CDR3 DNA is TGTGCCAGCAGCCCTAGATCGGGGGCCCTACCAAGCACAGATACGCAGTATTTT.

The rearrangement uses TRBV7-9 and TRBJ1-6; D is unclear. Germline lookup yields CDR1 SEHNR and CDR2 FQNEAQ (reference sequence). CDR3 length equals 12 residues. Trimming stripped 4 bases from V and 15 bases from J, with 13 bases between. CDR3 bases: TGTGCCAGCAGCTCGATTCGAGGTCGCCTCCACTTT. It codes for CASSSIRGRLHF.

The chain uses TRBV11-2 and TRBJ2-3; a weak D match, TRBD1 (5 bases). The CDR3 totals 16 residues. Between the trimmed V and J ends, which lost 7 bases and 4 bases, there was a span of 21 bases. Germline V lookup: CDR1 SGHAT, CDR2 FQNNGV. For the CDR3, the DNA is TGTGCCAGCACCCGAAGTCAGGGTTTTCGGCCAGATACGCAGTATTTT. It encodes CASTRSQGFRPDTQYF.

This clonotype was seen once. The J gene is TRBJ2-3, the V gene TRBV5-6; 7 bases map to TRBD2. Trimming at V came to 2 bases and at J to 9 bases, leaving 3 bases not matched to a gene. CDR3 size: 12 residues. Germline V gives CDR1 SGHDT, CDR2 YYEEEE. The CDR3, as DNA: TGTGCCAGCAGCTTAAACGGGAGGACGCAGTATTTT. It specifies CASSLNGRTQYF. Combining the CDR3 with reference TRBV5-6 and TRBJ2-3 gives the whole variable domain DAGVTQSPTHLIKTRGQQVTLRCSPKSGHDTVSWYQQALGQGPQFIFQYYEEEERQRGNFPDRFSGHQFPNYSSELNVNALLLGDSALYLCASSLNGRTQYFGPGTRLTVL.

This clonotype appeared a few times. The rearrangement joins TRBV15 to TRBJ1-4, with 7 bases matching TRBD1. CDR3 length: 17 amino acids. Germline V CDR1 and CDR2: LNHNV, YYDKDF (reference sequence). Trimming at V came to 7 bases and at J to 3 bases, leaving 14 bases not matched to a gene. The CDR3 nucleotides read TGTGCCACCAAAGATAACAGGGGTCTCGAAGCTAATGAAAAACTGTTTTTT. Translation gives CATKDNRGLEANEKLFF.

V and J are TRBV6-5 and TRBJ1-6; D is possibly TRBD1 (6 bases). This CDR3 has 15 amino acids. The V and J ends lost 4 bases and 8 bases respectively, with 15 bases between them. The germline V gene encodes CDR1 MNHEY and CDR2 SVGAGI. The CDR3 nucleotides read TGTGCCAGCAGTTCTCTCGGGGGGGCCTATTCACCCCTCCACTTT. Residues: CASSSLGGAYSPLHF.